Below, one TCR beta chain is given with its context. The data were obtained in a study of blood T cell repertoires in COVID-19. Overall study context: Donors in the United States, Italy and Spain gave samples during acute or convalescent COVID-19. T cells, B-cell-depleted T cells, or PBMCs supplied cDNA or gDNA.

Methods used by the authors: Estimation of nucleated cell counts relied on the amplification of reference gene primers. Assay used: immunoSEQ multiplex PCR; TCRdb lists only in-frame clones, some missing. That table is the source of V, J and clone size, and D and trimming were worked out from the DNA. In the table there are more than 200,000 clones, 85% to 90% of which are singletons. Seattle patients were enrolled while actively infected and followed longitudinally. The germline V gene encodes CDR1 MNHEY and CDR2 SMNVEV (reference sequence). V was pared by 6 bases and J by 4 bases, with 10 bases of the junction left unmatched. CDR3 length equals 16 residues.

Sequenced input: peripheral blood. This rearrangement joins TRBV27 to TRBJ2-2; TRBD1 matches at 8 bases. The receptor was isolated from a man aged 50 to 60 with COVID-19, enrolled during active disease. For the CDR3, the DNA is TGTGCCAGCAGGCGAGTCAGGGGGCGCTTCACCGGGGAGCTGTTTTTT. It yields the protein CASRRVRGRFTGELFF.